Following are 30 T cell receptor beta chains from one sample sequenced in a study of T-cell reconstitution after alpha-beta-depleted transplantation in children. It was with unique molecular identifiers that the TCRbeta library was prepared. TCRdb fed the PCR reads into MiXCR, producing one record per CDR3 protein. The table records over 200,000 distinct CDR3 sequences, approximately 9% of them present only once. Sequenced material: PBMCs from the stem cell graft donor, taken from the stem cell graft. These receptor sequences come from a human donor who donated a stem cell graft to a child with acute lymphoblastic leukemia.

With regard to this clonotype: A much larger clone differs from this one at a single base, so this may be a read error. This rearrangement joins TRBV6-2 or TRBV6-3 to TRBJ1-5; D is possibly TRBD1 (6 bases). Per germline, CDR1 MNHEY and CDR2 SVGEGT. The CDR3 is 15 residues long. Trimming left V 4 bases short and J 7 bases short, with 17 bases between. CDR3 region: CASSFSEGGLQPQHF. For the CDR3, the DNA is TGTGCCAGCAGTTTCTCGGAAGGGGGATTGCAGCCCCAGCATTTT.

This clonotype was picked up many times. The chain joins TRBV12-3 or TRBV12-4 to TRBJ1-1; D remains ambiguous. Trimming pared 3 bases from V and 3 bases from J, leaving 5 bases between. The CDR3 loop spans 12 amino acids. The CDR3 nucleotides read TGTGCCAGCAGTTTTGTGGACACTGAAGCTTTCTTT. Its protein product is CASSFVDTEAFF.

This clonotype has a handful of counts. V usage is TRBV5-1 and J usage is TRBJ2-5; D possibly corresponds to TRBD1 (5 bases). This CDR3 has 15 residues. Germline V lookup: CDR1 SGHRS, CDR2 YFSETQ. V gave up 0 bases and J gave up 5 bases, with 14 bases separating them. The CDR3 sequence is CASSLEGLVWETQYF. The DNA for the CDR3 is TGCGCCAGCAGCTTGGAGGGGCTAGTCTGGGAGACCCAGTACTTC.

The gene calls are TRBV12-3 or TRBV12-4 and TRBJ2-2, with D perhaps TRBD1 (6 bases). The CDR3 extends over 15 amino acids. Trimming cost V 5 bases and J 4 bases, with 14 bases left between them. CDR3 bases: TGTGCCAGCAGTCACCAGGGGCGTAGCACCGGGGAGCTGTTTTTT. It is translated as CASSHQGRSTGELFF.

This clonotype has only a few counts. The chain has TRBV11-2 and TRBJ2-7; D remains unclear. The CDR3 has 14 amino acids. The V gene's germline CDR1 is SGHAT and CDR2 FQNNGV. Trimming took off 3 bases at V and 2 bases at J, with 11 bases between the two ends. In nucleotides, the CDR3 is TGTGCCAGCAGCTTGTCTGGCGGTACCTACGAGCAGTACTTC. Translating gives CASSLSGGTYEQYF.

This chain joins TRBV20-1 and TRBJ2-3; D remains ambiguous. CDR1 DFQATT and CDR2 SNEGSKA come from the germline V gene (reference sequence). The CDR3 runs to 12 residues. Between the trimmed V and J ends, which lost 5 bases and 11 bases, there was a span of 17 bases. As DNA, the CDR3 is TGCAGTGCTTTCTGGACGGACCAACAGCAGTATTTT. This encodes CSAFWTDQQQYF.

This clonotype occurred many times. This chain uses TRBV29-1 with TRBJ2-7; 9 nucleotides agree with TRBD1. V lost 7 bases, J lost 1 base, and 5 bases stayed unmatched. CDR1 SQVTM and CDR2 ANQGSEA come from the germline V gene. The CDR3 sequence is 13 residues long. This chain's CDR3 is CSAWTGDSYEQYF. The CDR3 DNA reads TGCAGCGCTTGGACAGGGGATTCCTACGAGCAGTACTTC.

The J gene is TRBJ2-3, the V gene TRBV12-3 or TRBV12-4; D might be TRBD1 (6 bases). V lost 2 bases, J lost 2 bases, and 11 bases lay in between. The CDR3 sequence is 15 residues long. Written as DNA, the CDR3 is TGTGCCAGCAGTTTAAGAGCAGGGGACACAGATACGCAGTATTTT. It codes for CASSLRAGDTDTQYF.

J is TRBJ1-1 and V is TRBV20-1; D is perhaps TRBD1 (6 bases). The CDR3 totals 15 residues. Trimming removed 0 bases from V and 5 bases from J, with 16 bases in between. Germline V CDR1 and CDR2: DFQATT, SNEGSKA (reference sequence). CDR3 bases: TGCAGTGCTAGAGATATAACACAGGGAGGTACTGAAGCTTTCTTT. Protein sequence: CSARDITQGGTEAFF.

This clonotype was seen ten or more times. The chain employs TRBV29-1 and TRBJ1-1; 8 bases are a match to TRBD1. V trimming: 7 bases; J trimming: 0 bases; junction bases outside the gene matches: 4. Germline V CDR1 and CDR2: SQVTM, ANQGSEA. The CDR3 covers 13 residues. The CDR3 coding sequence is TGCAGCGCCCCGGGACAGGTGAACACTGAAGCTTTCTTT. Its translation is CSAPGQVNTEAFF.

This clonotype was observed many times. The chain combines TRBV29-1 with TRBJ2-2; TRBD1 agrees at 8 bases. This CDR3 has 15 amino acids. CDR1 is SQVTM and CDR2 is ANQGSEA in the germline V gene. The ends lost 4 bases at V and 4 bases at J; junction bases unmatched: 8. The CDR3 bases are TGCAGCGTTGCCGACAGGGGATCGTTCACCGGGGAGCTGTTTTTT. Its protein product is CSVADRGSFTGELFF.

A few counts support this clonotype. The chain employs TRBV10-2 and TRBJ2-7; D is unresolved. The V end lost 5 bases, the J end lost 6 bases, and 11 bases lay between the germline ends. The length of the CDR3 is 12 residues. The germline V gene encodes CDR1 WSHSY and CDR2 SAAADI. CDR3 region: CASSMTAVEQYF. The CDR3 bases are TGCGCCAGCAGTATGACTGCGGTCGAGCAGTACTTC.

The V call is TRBV3-1, the J call TRBJ1-2; 9 nucleotides align to TRBD1. The CDR3 consists of 20 residues. V was clipped by 3 bases and J by 2 bases; unmatched bases: 19. Germline CDR1 is LGHDT and CDR2 is YNNKEL (reference sequence). The CDR3 nucleotides read TGTGCCAGCAGCCAGCCTCTGGACAGGGGTAAATTGCCCTTCAACTATGGCTACACCTTC. It codes for CASSQPLDRGKLPFNYGYTF.

This clonotype was seen ten or more times. The chain couples TRBV18 to TRBJ1-2; TRBD1 agrees at 7 bases. J lost 4 bases, V lost 0 bases, and 8 bases had no gene match. CDR3 size: 16 residues. Germline V gene data show CDR1 as KGHSH and CDR2 as LQKENI. The CDR3 DNA reads as TGTGCCAGCTCACCACCGGGACACCCAGGGGGCTATGGCTACACCTTC. This encodes CASSPPGHPGGYGYTF.

This clonotype was observed many times. The rearrangement joins TRBV12-5 to TRBJ2-3; 14 bases match TRBD2. This CDR3 has 18 amino acids. Germline V CDR1 and CDR2: LGHNT, FRNRAP. Trimming cost V 1 base and J 4 bases; bases outside gene matches: 7. The CDR3 bases are TGTGCTAGTGGTTTGGCCTATGGACTAGCGGGGGGATCAGATACGCAGTATTTT. Its protein product is CASGLAYGLAGGSDTQYF.

This clonotype occurred a few times. The gene calls are TRBV29-1 and TRBJ2-5; tentatively, D is TRBD2 (5 bases). CDR1 SQVTM and CDR2 ANQGSEA come from the germline V gene. The CDR3 is 13 residues long. V lost 7 bases and J lost 2, with 14 bases in between. In DNA form, the CDR3 reads TGCAGCGCCGCCCTTTGGACTCAAGAGACCCAGTACTTC. The encoded protein is CSAALWTQETQYF. The variable domain in full, with the rest retrieved from reference TRBV29-1 and TRBJ2-5, is SAVISQKPSRDICQRGTSLTIQCQVDSQVTMMFWYRQQPGQSLTLIATANQGSEATYESGFVIDKFPISRPNLTFSTLTVSNMSPEDSSIYLCSAALWTQETQYFGPGTRLLVL.

The chain carries TRBV7-9 and TRBJ1-1, with 8 nucleotides matching TRBD1. Germline V gene data show CDR1 as SEHNR and CDR2 as FQNEAQ (reference sequence). V shed 2 bases, J shed 3 bases, and the junction held 5 bases outside the gene matches. The CDR3 loop spans 15 amino acids. CDR3 region: CASSLPGGQDTEAFF. The CDR3 DNA reads as TGTGCCAGCAGCTTACCTGGGGGACAGGACACTGAAGCTTTCTTT. The full variable domain, its missing parts supplied by reference TRBV7-9 and TRBJ1-1, is DTGVSQNPRHKITKRGQNVTFRCDPISEHNRLYWYRQTLGQGPEFLTYFQNEAQLEKSRLLSDRFSAERPKGSFSTLEIQRTEQGDSAMYLCASSLPGGQDTEAFFGQGTRLTVV.

This clonotype has just a few counts. The chain has TRBV6-5 and TRBJ1-3, with D possibly being TRBD1 (5 bases). This CDR3 has 16 amino acids. The germline V and J ends were trimmed by 0 bases and 0 bases, with 9 bases remaining between them. Germline CDR1 MNHEY, CDR2 SVGAGI. The CDR3 spells CASSYSGDSSGNTIYF. CDR3 nucleotides: TGTGCCAGCAGTTACTCAGGGGATAGCTCTGGAAACACCATATATTTT.

The J gene is TRBJ2-1, the V gene TRBV19; D may be TRBD1 (5 bases). CDR3 length: 16 amino acids. Trimming left V 0 bases short and J 1 base short, with 10 bases between. Germline V lookup: CDR1 LNHDA, CDR2 SQIVND (reference sequence). The CDR3 loop is CASSIEPRASYNEQFF. The CDR3, as DNA: TGTGCCAGTAGTATAGAGCCCAGGGCATCCTACAATGAGCAGTTCTTC.

The V and J genes are TRBV10-3 and TRBJ2-7, with D tentatively TRBD1 (6 bases). The CDR3 has 13 amino acids. The ends were cut back, 5 bases at V and 4 bases at J, with 12 bases in the middle. Germline V gene data show CDR1 as ENHRY and CDR2 as SYGVKD. The CDR3 DNA follows: TGTGCCATCAGTTCGGACAGACCTTACGAGCAGTACTTC. Amino acids: CAISSDRPYEQYF.

This sequence joins TRBV12-3 or TRBV12-4 and TRBJ2-7; TRBD2 matches at 16 bases. There are 18 residues in the CDR3. J gave up 0 bases and V 5 bases, and 7 bases lay outside the gene matches. DNA of the CDR3: TGTGCCAGCAGTCCTTGGGGACTAGCGGGGGGGAGCTCCTACGAGCAGTACTTC. Translated, it gives CASSPWGLAGGSSYEQYF.

This clonotype was observed at least ten times. The J gene is TRBJ2-5, the V gene TRBV20-1, with D tentatively TRBD2 (5 bases). V was trimmed by 5 bases and J by 2 bases, leaving 18 bases between them. Germline loops: CDR1 DFQATT, CDR2 SNEGSKA (reference sequence). The CDR3 covers 15 residues. The CDR3 DNA follows: TGCAGTGCTCAACCAGTCGTGGACTCTCAAGAGACCCAGTACTTC. Translated, it gives CSAQPVVDSQETQYF.

This clonotype showed up many times. The chain employs TRBV20-1 and TRBJ1-1; a possible D gene is TRBD1 (6 bases). Germline lookup yields CDR1 DFQATT and CDR2 SNEGSKA (reference sequence). The V gene lost 6 bases and the J gene lost 2 bases, with 19 bases spanning the gap. This CDR3 region has 15 residues. In DNA, the CDR3 is TGCAGTGCCTGGGGGCCTATCTGGGACAACACTGAAGCTTTCTTT. Translated: CSAWGPIWDNTEAFF.

J is TRBJ1-1 and V is TRBV5-1, with TRBD1 identical over 7 bases. Germline CDR1 and CDR2: SGHRS and YFSETQ. Losses at the gene ends were 0 bases for V and 7 bases for J; bases not matched to a gene: 6. The CDR3 totals 14 residues. The DNA of the CDR3 is TGCGCCAGCAGCTTGGACGGGACAGCTTATGAAGCTTTCTTT. It codes for CASSLDGTAYEAFF.

This clonotype came up many times. The chain links TRBV5-5 to TRBJ2-2, with a possible D match to TRBD2 (5 bases). The CDR3 extends over 14 amino acids. From germline, CDR1 is SGHKS and CDR2 YYEKEE (reference sequence). The V and J ends lost 1 base and 5 bases respectively, with 9 bases between them. The CDR3: CASSLMRETGELFF. CDR3 coding DNA: TGTGCCAGCAGCTTGATGAGGGAAACCGGGGAGCTGTTTTTT.

This clonotype has ten or more counts. The V call is TRBV11-3, the J call TRBJ2-2; D remains ambiguous. V was cut by 5 bases and J by 3 bases, with 7 bases left in between. There are 13 residues in the CDR3. Germline CDR1 and CDR2: SGHNT and YENEEA. CDR3 in DNA: TGTGCCAGCAGCCCGACATACACCGGGGAGCTGTTTTTT. Its translation: CASSPTYTGELFF.

The genes are TRBV5-1 and TRBJ1-6; a possible D gene is TRBD1 (5 bases). V lost 6 bases, J lost 7 bases, and 17 bases lay in between. CDR1 and CDR2 (germline): SGHRS, YFSETQ. This CDR3 is built from 15 residues. CDR3 nucleotide sequence: TGCGCCAGCAACCCTGGGGGGACGGTGAATTCACCCCTCCACTTT. Translating it yields CASNPGGTVNSPLHF. The full variable domain, with the rest looked up from reference TRBV5-1 and TRBJ1-6, is KAGVTQTPRYLIKTRGQQVTLSCSPISGHRSVSWYQQTPGQGLQFLFEYFSETQRNKGNFPGRFSGRQFSNSRSEMNVSTLELGDSALYLCASNPGGTVNSPLHFGNGTRLTVT.

This clonotype was seen more than once but under ten times. One end of the junction is discordant with germline, which a read error may explain. The genes are TRBV2 and TRBJ1-2, with D perhaps TRBD1 (5 bases). Germline CDR1 is SNHLY and CDR2 is FYNNEI. This CDR3 has 15 amino acids. The chain's CDR3 is CASSRRDRSVRGSPF. As DNA, the CDR3 is TGTGCCAGCAGTAGGCGGGACCGGTCGGTTCGGGGTAGTCCCTTC.

This clonotype was picked up many times. The chain employs TRBV12-3 or TRBV12-4 and TRBJ1-1, with D uncertain. The V end lost 1 base, the J end lost 6 bases, and 9 bases lay between the germline ends. The CDR3 loop spans 13 amino acids. CDR3 region: CASSLGTLPEAFF. The CDR3 DNA is TGTGCCAGCAGTTTAGGGACTCTCCCTGAAGCTTTCTTT.

This clonotype was recorded at least ten times. The chain links TRBV5-1 to TRBJ1-1; D gene ambiguous. Trimming took 8 bases from V and 0 from J, leaving 11 bases between them. This CDR3 has 13 amino acids. The germline V gene has CDR1 SGHRS and CDR2 YFSETQ. Here the CDR3 DNA reads TGCGCCAGTACAGAGCCCATGAACACTGAAGCTTTCTTT. This codes for CASTEPMNTEAFF.